This paragraph covers one TCR beta chain sequence. The record originates from a study of CD8 T cells in Susac syndrome. The RNA input was about 0.45 to 1 ug, and it was reverse transcribed with random hexamers. From the immunoSEQ multiplex PCR reads, TCRdb called clonotypes with MiXCR, one entry per CDR3 protein. The table has 100,000 or so distinct CDR3 sequences, just under 95% seen once; the top ten hold 0.3% to 0.35%. This clonotype was obtained from a human donor with Susac syndrome. The sequencing input was CD4+ T cells from PBMCs.

CDR3 DNA sequence: TGTGCCTGGAGTCCAGGGGACACTGAAGCTTTCTTT. Protein: CAWSPGDTEAFF. The genes are TRBV30 and TRBJ1-1; TRBD1 is a possible D gene (6 bases). The CDR3 contains 12 residues. With 2 bases removed from V and 3 bases from J, the gap between germline ends came to 7 bases. Germline assignment: CDR1 GTSNPN and CDR2 SVGIG (reference sequence).